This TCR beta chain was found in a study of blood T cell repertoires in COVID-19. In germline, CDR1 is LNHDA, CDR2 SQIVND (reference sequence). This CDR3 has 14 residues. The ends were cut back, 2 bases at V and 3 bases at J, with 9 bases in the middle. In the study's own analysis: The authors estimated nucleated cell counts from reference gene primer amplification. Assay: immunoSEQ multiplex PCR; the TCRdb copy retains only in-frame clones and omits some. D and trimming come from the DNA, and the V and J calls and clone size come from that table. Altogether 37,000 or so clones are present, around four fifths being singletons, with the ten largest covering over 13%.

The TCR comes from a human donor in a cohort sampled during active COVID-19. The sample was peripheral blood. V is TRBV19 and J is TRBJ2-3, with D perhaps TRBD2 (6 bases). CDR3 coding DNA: TGTGCCAGTAGTATACCGGGAGTTACAGATACGCAGTATTTT. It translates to CASSIPGVTDTQYF.